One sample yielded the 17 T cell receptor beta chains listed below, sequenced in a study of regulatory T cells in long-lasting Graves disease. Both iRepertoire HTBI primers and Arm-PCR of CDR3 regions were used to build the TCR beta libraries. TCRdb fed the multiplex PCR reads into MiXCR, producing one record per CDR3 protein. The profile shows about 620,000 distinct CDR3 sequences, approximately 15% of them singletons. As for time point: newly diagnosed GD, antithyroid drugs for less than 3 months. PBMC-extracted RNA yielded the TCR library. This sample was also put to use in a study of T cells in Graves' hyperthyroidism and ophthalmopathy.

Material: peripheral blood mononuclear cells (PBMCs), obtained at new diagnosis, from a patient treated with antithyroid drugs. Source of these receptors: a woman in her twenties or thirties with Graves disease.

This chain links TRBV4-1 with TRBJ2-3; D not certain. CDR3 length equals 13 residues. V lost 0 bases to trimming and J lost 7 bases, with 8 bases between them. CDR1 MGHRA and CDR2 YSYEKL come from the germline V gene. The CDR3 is CASSQEAQYTQYF. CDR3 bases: TGCGCCAGCAGCCAAGAAGCCCAATATACGCAGTATTTT.

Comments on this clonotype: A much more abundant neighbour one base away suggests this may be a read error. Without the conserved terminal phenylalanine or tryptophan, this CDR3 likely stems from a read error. Written as DNA, the CDR3 is TGCGCCAGCAGCTTGGGCGCGGGACAGGGCTCTGCTGAAGCTTTCTCT. As protein: CASSLGAGQGSAEAFS. The chain links TRBV5-1 to TRBJ1-1, with 9 bases matching TRBD1. Trimming at V came to 0 bases and at J to 6 bases, leaving 9 bases not matched to a gene. The length of the CDR3 is 16 residues. Looked up from germline, CDR1 is SGHRS and CDR2 is YFSETQ.

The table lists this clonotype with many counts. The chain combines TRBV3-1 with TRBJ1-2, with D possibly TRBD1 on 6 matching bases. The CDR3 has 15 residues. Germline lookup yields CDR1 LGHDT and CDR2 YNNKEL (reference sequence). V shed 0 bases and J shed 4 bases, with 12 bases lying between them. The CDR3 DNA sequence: TGTGCCAGCAGCCAAGATGGGGGCAGGCTCTATGGCTACACCTTC. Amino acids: CASSQDGGRLYGYTF.

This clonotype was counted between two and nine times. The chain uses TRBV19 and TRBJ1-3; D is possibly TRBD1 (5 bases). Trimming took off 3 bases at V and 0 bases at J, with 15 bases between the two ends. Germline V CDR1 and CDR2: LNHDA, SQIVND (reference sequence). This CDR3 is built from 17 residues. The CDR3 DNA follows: TGTGCCAGTAGTATTGCGGGGGACCCTACCTCTGGAAACACCATATATTTT. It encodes CASSIAGDPTSGNTIYF.

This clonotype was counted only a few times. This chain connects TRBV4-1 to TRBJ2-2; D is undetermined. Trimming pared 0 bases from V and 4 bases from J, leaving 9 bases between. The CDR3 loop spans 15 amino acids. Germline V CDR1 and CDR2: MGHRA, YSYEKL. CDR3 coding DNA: TGCGCCAGCAGCCAAGATAGGCTATCCACCGGGGAGCTGTTTTTT. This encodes CASSQDRLSTGELFF.

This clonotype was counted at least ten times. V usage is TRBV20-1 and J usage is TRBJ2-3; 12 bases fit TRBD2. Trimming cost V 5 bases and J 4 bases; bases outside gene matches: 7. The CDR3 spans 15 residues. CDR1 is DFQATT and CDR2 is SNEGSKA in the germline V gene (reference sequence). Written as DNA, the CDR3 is TGCAGTGCTCGCCGTACTAGCGGGAGGCCAGATACGCAGTATTTT. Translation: CSARRTSGRPDTQYF.

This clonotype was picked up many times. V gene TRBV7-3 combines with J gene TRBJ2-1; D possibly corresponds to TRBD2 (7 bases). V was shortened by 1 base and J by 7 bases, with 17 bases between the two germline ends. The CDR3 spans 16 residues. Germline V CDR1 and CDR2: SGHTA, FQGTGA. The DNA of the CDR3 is TGTGCCAGCAGCTTAAGGGGGGCTAGTAGCGGGAATGAGCAGTTCTTC. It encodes CASSLRGASSGNEQFF. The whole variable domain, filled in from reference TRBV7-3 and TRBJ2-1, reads GAGVSQTPSNKVTEKGKYVELRCDPISGHTALYWYRQSLGQGPEFLIYFQGTGAADDSGLPNDRFFAVRPEGSVSTLKIQRTERGDSAVYLCASSLRGASSGNEQFFGPGTRLTVL.

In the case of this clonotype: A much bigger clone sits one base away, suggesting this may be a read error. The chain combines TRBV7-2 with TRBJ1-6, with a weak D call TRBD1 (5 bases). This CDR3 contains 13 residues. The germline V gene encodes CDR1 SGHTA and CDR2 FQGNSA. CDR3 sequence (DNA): TGTGCCAGCAGCTTAAGGGGCCAATCACCCCTCCGCTTT. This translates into CASSLRGQSPLRF.

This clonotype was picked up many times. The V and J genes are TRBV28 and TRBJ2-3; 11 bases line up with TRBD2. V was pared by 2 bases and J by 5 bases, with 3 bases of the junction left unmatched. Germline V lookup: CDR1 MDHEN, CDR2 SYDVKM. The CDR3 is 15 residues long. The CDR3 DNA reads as TGTGCCAGCAGTTTAACTAGCGGGGGAGTAGATACGCAGTATTTT. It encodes CASSLTSGGVDTQYF.

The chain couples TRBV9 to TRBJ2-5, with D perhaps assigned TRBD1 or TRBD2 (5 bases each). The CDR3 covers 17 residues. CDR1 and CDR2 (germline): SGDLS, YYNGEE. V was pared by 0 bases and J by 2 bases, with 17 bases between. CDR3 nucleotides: TGTGCCAGCAGCGTAGCTCTGGGGGTAAGAGGTCAAGAGACCCAGTACTTC. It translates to CASSVALGVRGQETQYF.

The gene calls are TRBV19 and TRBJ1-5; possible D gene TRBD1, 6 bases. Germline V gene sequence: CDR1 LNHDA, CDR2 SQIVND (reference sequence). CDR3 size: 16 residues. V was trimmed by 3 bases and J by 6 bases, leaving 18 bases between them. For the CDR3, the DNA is TGTGCCAGTAGTATTAAGTTGGGTGGGGGCTCTCAGCCCCAGCATTTT. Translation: CASSIKLGGGSQPQHF.

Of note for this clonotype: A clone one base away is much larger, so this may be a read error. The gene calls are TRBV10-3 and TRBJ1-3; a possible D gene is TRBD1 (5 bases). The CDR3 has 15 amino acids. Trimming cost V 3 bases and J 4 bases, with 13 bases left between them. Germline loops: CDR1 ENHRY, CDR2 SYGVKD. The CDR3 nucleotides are TGTGCCATCAGTGAAACTTCAGGGATCGGAAACACCATATATTTT. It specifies CAISETSGIGNTIYF.

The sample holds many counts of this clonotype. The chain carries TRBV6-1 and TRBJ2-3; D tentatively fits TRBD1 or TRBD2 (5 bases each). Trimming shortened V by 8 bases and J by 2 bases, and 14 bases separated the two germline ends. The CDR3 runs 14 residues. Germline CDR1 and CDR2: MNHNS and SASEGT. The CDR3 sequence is CASRRDGATDTQYF. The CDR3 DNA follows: TGTGCCAGCCGCCGGGACGGAGCCACAGATACGCAGTATTTT.

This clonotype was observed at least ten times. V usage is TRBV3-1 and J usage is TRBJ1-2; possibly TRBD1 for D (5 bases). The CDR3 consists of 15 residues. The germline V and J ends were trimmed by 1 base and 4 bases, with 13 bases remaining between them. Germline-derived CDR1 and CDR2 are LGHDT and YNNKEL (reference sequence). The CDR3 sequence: CASSQGVIGGYGYTF. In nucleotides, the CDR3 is TGTGCCAGCAGCCAAGGCGTTATCGGGGGCTATGGCTACACCTTC.

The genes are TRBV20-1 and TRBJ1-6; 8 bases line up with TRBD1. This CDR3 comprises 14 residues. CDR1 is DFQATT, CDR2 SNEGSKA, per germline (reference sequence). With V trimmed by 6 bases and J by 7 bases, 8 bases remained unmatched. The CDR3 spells CSATRGTGNSPLHF. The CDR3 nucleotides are TGCAGTGCCACGAGGGGGACAGGAAATTCACCCCTCCACTTT.

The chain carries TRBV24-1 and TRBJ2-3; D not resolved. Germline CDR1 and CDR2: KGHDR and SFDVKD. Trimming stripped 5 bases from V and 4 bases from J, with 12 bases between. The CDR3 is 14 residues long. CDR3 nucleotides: TGTGCCACCAGTGGGGCCCGCGGTTCAGATACGCAGTATTTT. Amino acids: CATSGARGSDTQYF.

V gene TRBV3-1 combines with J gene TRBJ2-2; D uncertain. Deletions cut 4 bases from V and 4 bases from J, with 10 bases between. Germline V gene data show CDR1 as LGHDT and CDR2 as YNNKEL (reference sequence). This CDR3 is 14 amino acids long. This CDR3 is CASSRSEVTGELFF. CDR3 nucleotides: TGTGCCAGCAGCCGCTCTGAGGTCACCGGGGAGCTGTTTTTT.